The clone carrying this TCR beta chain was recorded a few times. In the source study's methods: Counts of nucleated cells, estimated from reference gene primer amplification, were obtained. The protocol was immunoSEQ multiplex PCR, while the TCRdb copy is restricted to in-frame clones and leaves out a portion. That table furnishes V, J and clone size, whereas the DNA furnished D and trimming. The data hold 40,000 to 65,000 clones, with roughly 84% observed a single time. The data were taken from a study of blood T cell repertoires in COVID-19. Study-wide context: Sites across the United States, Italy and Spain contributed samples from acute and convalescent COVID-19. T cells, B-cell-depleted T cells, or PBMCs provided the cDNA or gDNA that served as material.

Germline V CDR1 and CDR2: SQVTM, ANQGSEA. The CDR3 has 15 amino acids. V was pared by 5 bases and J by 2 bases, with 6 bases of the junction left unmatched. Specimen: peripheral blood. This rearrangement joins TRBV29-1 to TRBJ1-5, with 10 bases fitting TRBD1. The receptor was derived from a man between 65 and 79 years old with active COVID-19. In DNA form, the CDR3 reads TGCAGCGTTAGACAGGGGGCGGCAGGCAATCAGCCCCAGCATTTT. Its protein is CSVRQGAAGNQPQHF.